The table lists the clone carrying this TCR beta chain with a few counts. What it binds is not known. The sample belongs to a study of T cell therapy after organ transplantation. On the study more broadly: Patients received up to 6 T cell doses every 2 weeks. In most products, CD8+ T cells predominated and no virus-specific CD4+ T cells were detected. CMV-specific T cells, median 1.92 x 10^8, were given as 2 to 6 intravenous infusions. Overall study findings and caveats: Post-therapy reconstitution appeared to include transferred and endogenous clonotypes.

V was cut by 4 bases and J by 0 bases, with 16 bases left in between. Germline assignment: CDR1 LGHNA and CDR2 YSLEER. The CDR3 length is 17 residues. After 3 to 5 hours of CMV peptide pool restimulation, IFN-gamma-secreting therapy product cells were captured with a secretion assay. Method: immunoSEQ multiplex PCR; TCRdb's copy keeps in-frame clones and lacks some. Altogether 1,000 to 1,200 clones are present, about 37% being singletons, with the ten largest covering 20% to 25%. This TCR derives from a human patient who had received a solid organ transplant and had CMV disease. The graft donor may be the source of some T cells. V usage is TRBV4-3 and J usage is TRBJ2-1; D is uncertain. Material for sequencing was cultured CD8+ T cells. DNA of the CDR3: TGCGCCAGCAGCCTCACGGGTGACTGGAGCTCCTACAATGAGCAGTTCTTC. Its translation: CASSLTGDWSSYNEQFF.